The 20 T cell receptor beta chains below all came from one sample that was sequenced in a study of blood T cells in healthy people across ages. Alongside a J-beta primer mix, a sample-barcoded 5' primer served in a second PCR lasting roughly 6 to 11 cycles. TCRdb ran MiXCR on the 5' RACE reads and lists one entry per CDR3 protein. Of some 760,000 distinct CDR3 sequences in the sample, 20% to 30% are singletons; the top ten hold more than 3%. The sample also formed part of further work on T cells of mothers and their children.

Input material: blood. The receptor source for this set is a boy aged 5-17 years in good health.

This clonotype was detected a few times. The chain employs TRBV12-3 or TRBV12-4 and TRBJ1-4; TRBD1 agrees at 8 bases. The CDR3 sequence is 15 residues long. J lost 3 bases, V lost 8 bases, and 8 bases had no gene match. The DNA of the CDR3 is TGTGCCAGCGGCCAGGGGGCTGGAGCTAATGAAAAACTGTTTTTT. As protein: CASGQGAGANEKLFF.

This clonotype was found a few times. This chain connects TRBV20-1 to TRBJ2-2; D possibly matches TRBD1 or TRBD2 (5 bases each). V was shortened by 0 bases and J by 8 bases, with 13 bases between the two germline ends. Germline CDR1 DFQATT, CDR2 SNEGSKA (reference sequence). The CDR3 has 14 amino acids. DNA of the CDR3: TGCAGTGCTAGAGAAGGGGAGCACGGTGGGGAGCTGTTTTTT. Its translation: CSAREGEHGGELFF.

This clonotype was detected only a few times. The rearrangement joins TRBV2 to TRBJ1-5; D remains ambiguous. V dropped 4 bases and J dropped 6 bases, with 10 bases sitting between them. This CDR3 has 13 amino acids. Looked up from germline, CDR1 is SNHLY and CDR2 is FYNNEI. The DNA for the CDR3 is TGTGCCAGCAGTGGTGAAGGTTTTCAGCCCCAGCATTTT. As protein: CASSGEGFQPQHF. Filled out from reference TRBV2 and TRBJ1-5, the complete variable domain reads EPEVTQTPSHQVTQMGQEVILRCVPISNHLYFYWYRQILGQKVEFLVSFYNNEISEKSEIFDDQFSVERPDGSNFTLKIRSTKLEDSAMYFCASSGEGFQPQHFGDGTRLSIL.

In nucleotides, the CDR3 is TGTGCCAGCAGCCTCGCGTCGGGCCGGATCGGAAATACGCAGTATTTT. It is translated as CASSLASGRIGNTQYF. The rearrangement links TRBV3-1 to TRBJ2-3; D unclear. The CDR3 is 16 residues long. The V and J ends lost 4 bases and 7 bases respectively, with 21 bases between them. Germline values: CDR1 LGHDT, CDR2 YNNKEL (reference sequence).

The chain has TRBV5-5 and TRBJ2-1; D uncertain. The germline V gene encodes CDR1 SGHKS and CDR2 YYEKEE (reference sequence). The germline V and J ends were trimmed by 3 bases and 6 bases, with 7 bases remaining between them. This CDR3 is 12 amino acids long. The CDR3 spells CASSWVINEQFF. In DNA, the CDR3 is TGTGCCAGCAGCTGGGTCATCAATGAGCAGTTCTTC.

The V call is TRBV5-1, the J call TRBJ2-7, with D perhaps TRBD1 (5 bases). In germline, CDR1 is SGHRS, CDR2 YFSETQ. V was pared by 0 bases and J by 2 bases, with 15 bases between. The CDR3 is made up of 16 amino acids. This CDR3 reads CASSLGVGDRAYEQYF. As DNA, the CDR3 is TGCGCCAGCAGCTTGGGGGTAGGTGACAGAGCCTACGAGCAGTACTTC.

This chain connects TRBV29-1 to TRBJ2-2, with 11 bases fitting TRBD1. This CDR3 comprises 15 residues. The germline V gene has CDR1 SQVTM and CDR2 ANQGSEA. The trim removed 7 bases at V and 6 bases at J, leaving 10 bases unmatched. The CDR3 bases are TGCAGCGCTAGAAGGACAGGGGGCGAGTCCGGGGAGCTGTTTTTT. Translation: CSARRTGGESGELFF.

The chain carries TRBV20-1 and TRBJ1-1; no definite D call. V shed 6 bases and J shed 0 bases, with 11 bases lying between them. The CDR3 is 13 amino acids. In germline, CDR1 is DFQATT, CDR2 SNEGSKA (reference sequence). The CDR3 sequence: CSAPAGLNTEAFF. In DNA, the CDR3 is TGCAGTGCCCCAGCGGGCCTGAACACTGAAGCTTTCTTT.

In its sample, this clonotype was seen many times. The V and J genes are TRBV20-1 and TRBJ2-1, with TRBD2 matching over 9 bases. Germline loops: CDR1 DFQATT, CDR2 SNEGSKA (reference sequence). Trimming at V came to 0 bases and at J to 6 bases, leaving 9 bases not matched to a gene. This CDR3 spans 16 amino acids. DNA for the CDR3: TGCAGTGCTAGAGATCCGGTAGCGGGAGAGCTCAATGAGCAGTTCTTC. Its protein product is CSARDPVAGELNEQFF.

This clonotype was picked up a small number of times. V is TRBV3-1 and J is TRBJ2-5, with D possibly called TRBD1 or TRBD2 (5 bases each). The CDR3 is made up of 17 amino acids. CDR1 and CDR2 from the germline V gene are LGHDT and YNNKEL (reference sequence). V shed 4 bases and J shed 0 bases, with 18 bases lying between them. The CDR3 reads CASSLMGRDGYQETQYF. CDR3 bases: TGTGCCAGCAGCCTTATGGGTAGGGACGGGTACCAAGAGACCCAGTACTTC.

The chain is built from TRBV7-9 and TRBJ2-5; D not certain. The CDR3 has 12 amino acids. Between the trimmed V and J ends, which lost 5 bases and 3 bases, there was a span of 7 bases. Germline assignment: CDR1 SEHNR and CDR2 FQNEAQ (reference sequence). The CDR3 reads CASSPWEETQYF. The CDR3 bases are TGTGCCAGCAGCCCGTGGGAAGAGACCCAGTACTTC.

The chain links TRBV6-5 to TRBJ1-2; D is possibly TRBD1 (5 bases). V was cut by 6 bases and J by 6 bases, with 14 bases left in between. CDR1 is MNHEY, CDR2 SVGAGI, per germline. The CDR3 totals 13 residues. CDR3 coding DNA: TGTGCCAGCAGCTACGGGGGGTGGGATGGCTACACCTTC. It specifies CASSYGGWDGYTF.

The chain joins TRBV7-3 to TRBJ2-1; a weak D match, TRBD1 (6 bases). CDR3 length: 14 residues. Trimming left V 3 bases short and J 7 bases short, with 13 bases between. The germline gives CDR1 SGHTA, CDR2 FQGTGA. DNA of the CDR3: TGTGCCAGCAGCTTGAAGGGGGAGAGGAATGAGCAGTTCTTC. As protein: CASSLKGERNEQFF.

Comment on this clonotype: Relative to the germline gene, one junction end is altered; a read error may explain this. V usage is TRBV3-1 and J usage is TRBJ2-1; the match to TRBD2 covers 15 bases. This CDR3 has 19 residues. CDR1 LGHDT and CDR2 YNNKEL come from the germline V gene (reference sequence). CDR3 sequence reads: CAGSQVSMLGTSGRIEQFF. The CDR3 nucleotides are TGTGCCGGCAGCCAAGTAAGCATGCTTGGGACTAGCGGGAGGATTGAGCAGTTCTTC.

This clonotype was found a few times. V usage is TRBV20-1 and J usage is TRBJ2-3; 9 nucleotides agree with TRBD1. The J segment lost 1 base and the V segment lost 4 bases, leaving 3 bases of the junction unmatched. The CDR3 runs 14 residues. The germline V gene encodes CDR1 DFQATT and CDR2 SNEGSKA (reference sequence). CDR3 sequence: CSAKQGAGTDTQYF. For the CDR3, the DNA is TGCAGTGCTAAACAGGGGGCTGGCACAGATACGCAGTATTTT.

The rearrangement uses TRBV3-1 and TRBJ2-7; D is unresolved. Germline V lookup: CDR1 LGHDT, CDR2 YNNKEL (reference sequence). This CDR3 contains 17 residues. V lost 0 bases and J 3 bases, leaving 18 bases between the germline ends. The CDR3 reads CASSQDGLGLSLYEQYF. CDR3 DNA sequence: TGTGCCAGCAGCCAAGACGGGCTAGGGCTGAGTCTCTACGAGCAGTACTTC.

The chain is built from TRBV7-3 and TRBJ2-3; 9 bases are a match to TRBD2. J was trimmed by 4 bases and V by 4 bases; bases with no gene match: 3. Germline lookup yields CDR1 SGHTA and CDR2 FQGTGA. The CDR3 has 14 residues. The CDR3 region has the DNA TGTGCCAGCAGCTCTAGCGGGGCGGCAGATACGCAGTATTTT. Translation: CASSSSGAADTQYF.

The rearrangement uses TRBV5-1 and TRBJ2-5, with a weak D call TRBD2 (5 bases). Trimming shortened V by 7 bases and J by 5 bases, and 15 bases separated the two germline ends. The V gene's germline CDR1 is SGHRS and CDR2 YFSETQ. The CDR3 is made up of 13 amino acids. CDR3 sequence (DNA): TGCGCCAGCTATCTTAACGAGGGTGAGACCCAGTACTTC. Residues: CASYLNEGETQYF.

There are a few counts of this clonotype. V usage is TRBV7-9 and J usage is TRBJ2-7; possibly TRBD1 for D (6 bases). V lost 1 base and J lost 4, with 23 bases in between. The CDR3 has 18 amino acids. Per the germline V gene, CDR1 is SEHNR and CDR2 is FQNEAQ (reference sequence). CDR3 region: CASSLVEGQGRHDYEQYF. The CDR3 bases are TGTGCCAGCAGCTTAGTTGAGGGGCAGGGGCGGCACGATTACGAGCAGTACTTC. The full variable domain, its missing parts supplied by reference TRBV7-9 and TRBJ2-7, is DTGVSQNPRHKITKRGQNVTFRCDPISEHNRLYWYRQTLGQGPEFLTYFQNEAQLEKSRLLSDRFSAERPKGSFSTLEIQRTEQGDSAMYLCASSLVEGQGRHDYEQYFGPGTRLTVT.

This clonotype occurred many times. The rearrangement links TRBV15 to TRBJ2-7; D ambiguous. The germline V gene has CDR1 LNHNV and CDR2 YYDKDF (reference sequence). This CDR3 region has 15 residues. V was trimmed by 0 bases and J by 4 bases, leaving 13 bases between them. Here the CDR3 reads CATSRDLGFGYEQYF. The CDR3 DNA follows: TGTGCCACCAGCAGAGATTTAGGTTTCGGATACGAGCAGTACTTC.